This paragraph reports one T cell receptor beta chain. The antigen is unknown. One end of the junction does not line up with germline, which may come from a read error. Treg sorting used a CD4+CD25+CD127-/low gate. Study outcomes and limitations: Larger-cohort validation covered only one TCR beta V-J rearrangement. Tumor Tregs overlapped most with tumor, then blood, naive CD4+ cells. The TCR gene usage of tumor memory CD4+ T cells clustered together with blood and lymph node memory CD4+ cells and with lymph node naive CD4+ cells.

Full-length variable regions came from constant-region reverse primers plus semi-nested Nested Universal Primer A PCR. TCRdb redid the calling of the 5' RACE reads with MiXCR, one entry per CDR3 protein. The sample lists over 40,000 distinct CDR3 sequences, roughly 23% occurring once. The TCR comes from a female donor with breast cancer. Material for sequencing was Tregs sorted from a lymph node.

CDR3 residues: CTSSLKGGSEQFF. CDR3 sequence (DNA): TGTACCAGCAGCTTAAAGGGGGGAAGTGAGCAGTTCTTC. The chain is built from TRBV7-3 and TRBJ2-1, with D possibly called TRBD1 or TRBD2 (6 bases each). Germline V CDR1 and CDR2: SGHTA, FQGTGA. The CDR3 covers 13 residues.